Below are 23 T cell receptor beta chains sequenced from a single sample in a study of persistence of HIV-infected CD4 T cells (dated by TCRdb to 2020 to 2022). The sample's treatment or condition label is to be understood as: suppressive antiretroviral therapy. As a nonspecific positive control representing the CD4+ T cell repertoire, cells were stimulated with anti-CD3/anti-CD28 magnetic beads. Responding CD4+ T cells were sorted on the basis of upregulation of both CD40 ligand and CD69. The immunoSEQ hsTCRB assay version 4, run in survey mode, was used to sequence TCRbeta repertoires from genomic DNA. This is the immuneACCESS table as TCRdb keeps it, with only in-frame sequences that have V and J called. A part of the clones is gone; compared with another copy, unresolved V genes explain less than half, and the rest is unexplained. Recorded for this sample are some 49,000 clones; more than 80% of them occurred a single time. The top ten hold 3% to 3.5% of the sample.

These receptors are not linked to any known antigen. The sample was CD4+ T cells sorted from PBMCs after approximately 18-hour stimulation, taken from a patient who received antiretroviral therapy. What the cell subset or site label conveys for this sample: CD40L+CD69+ CD4 T cells responding to anti-CD3/anti-CD28 beads, representing the overall repertoire. These receptors all come from an adult woman with HIV who was CMV-seropositive.

This chain connects TRBV27 to TRBJ1-1, with TRBD1 as a possible D gene (5 bases). The CDR3 covers 13 residues. CDR1 MNHEY and CDR2 SMNVEV come from the germline V gene (reference sequence). The V and J ends lost 8 bases and 4 bases respectively, with 14 bases between them. The CDR3 is CASLRGWGTEAFF. The DNA for the CDR3 is TGTGCCAGCCTCCGGGGGTGGGGCACTGAAGCTTTCTTT.

The chain combines TRBV6-2 or TRBV6-3 with TRBJ2-6, with 7 bases aligning to TRBD1. The CDR3 has 17 amino acids. Unmatched junction bases numbered 7, after V lost 5 bases and J lost 0 bases. CDR1 and CDR2 (germline): MNHEY, SVGEGT. The CDR3 sequence is CASSMTGPSSGANVLTF. CDR3 DNA: TGTGCCAGCAGTATGACAGGGCCCAGCTCTGGGGCCAACGTCCTGACTTTC.

The chain couples TRBV7-8 to TRBJ2-6; D possibly corresponds to TRBD1 (5 bases). Germline loops: CDR1 SGHVS, CDR2 FQNEAQ. V was clipped by 5 bases and J by 8 bases, with 16 bases between them. This CDR3 spans 15 amino acids. DNA of the CDR3: TGTGCCAGCAGCCTTTTAGGTATGGGGCCCAACGTCCTGACTTTC. This encodes CASSLLGMGPNVLTF.

The V gene is TRBV24-1, the J gene TRBJ2-3, with 12 bases identical to TRBD2. Germline-derived CDR1 and CDR2 are KGHDR and SFDVKD. The CDR3 totals 13 residues. The J segment lost 6 bases and the V segment lost 11 bases, leaving 5 bases of the junction unmatched. Here the CDR3 reads CAIGLAGHDTQYF. CDR3 DNA sequence: TGTGCCATTGGACTAGCGGGGCATGATACGCAGTATTTT.

The chain is built from TRBV27 and TRBJ2-1; the match to TRBD2 covers 14 bases. The V gene end was trimmed by 6 bases and the J gene end by 9 bases; junction bases not matched to a gene: 7. This CDR3 spans 15 amino acids. The V gene's germline CDR1 is MNHEY and CDR2 SMNVEV (reference sequence). CDR3 nucleotide sequence: TGTGCCAGCAGCCCCCGGGGACTAGCGGGAGCTGAGCAGTTCTTC. It is translated as CASSPRGLAGAEQFF.

This clone has just one count. This rearrangement joins TRBV5-1 to TRBJ2-1; D may be TRBD1 or TRBD2 (5 bases each). Trimming shortened V by 3 bases and J by 4 bases, and 5 bases separated the two germline ends. The CDR3 totals 12 residues. The germline V gene encodes CDR1 SGHRS and CDR2 YFSETQ. The CDR3 coding sequence is TGCGCCAGCAGCTGGGGGTACAATGAGCAGTTCTTC. Amino acids: CASSWGYNEQFF.

The J gene is TRBJ1-1, the V gene TRBV6-5; D is uncertain. The CDR3 length is 15 residues. V dropped 2 bases and J dropped 1 base, with 11 bases sitting between them. Germline assignment: CDR1 MNHEY and CDR2 SVGAGI. Written as DNA, the CDR3 is TGTGCCAGCAGTTACGGATCGCTAAAGAACACTGAAGCTTTCTTT. This sequence encodes CASSYGSLKNTEAFF.

This clone was found once. The chain joins TRBV19 to TRBJ2-5, with D tentatively TRBD1 or TRBD2 (5 bases each). CDR1 is LNHDA, CDR2 SQIVND, per germline (reference sequence). This CDR3 is 14 amino acids long. Trimming shortened V by 1 base and J by 0 bases, and 6 bases separated the two germline ends. CDR3 bases: TGTGCCAGTAGTATAGGGGGGAACCAAGAGACCCAGTACTTC. This sequence encodes CASSIGGNQETQYF.

This clone was seen only a few times. This rearrangement joins TRBV2 to TRBJ1-5; D remains ambiguous. Germline CDR1 and CDR2: SNHLY and FYNNEI. The CDR3 contains 13 residues. V lost 5 bases and J lost 4, with 9 bases in between. CDR3: CASSLDGNQPQHF. The CDR3 DNA follows: TGTGCCAGCAGTCTGGACGGAAATCAGCCCCAGCATTTT.

The rearrangement uses TRBV28 and TRBJ1-3; D is possibly TRBD1 (6 bases). Trimming shortened V by 4 bases and J by 4 bases, and 14 bases separated the two germline ends. The germline V gene has CDR1 MDHEN and CDR2 SYDVKM. The length of the CDR3 is 15 residues. The CDR3 spells CASSSPRGGGNTIYF. DNA for the CDR3: TGTGCCAGCAGTTCCCCGAGGGGGGGAGGAAACACCATATATTTT.

The V and J genes are TRBV7-3 and TRBJ2-7, with 8 positions matching TRBD2. J lost 6 bases, V lost 5 bases, and 12 bases had no gene match. The CDR3 covers 15 residues. The V gene's germline CDR1 is SGHTA and CDR2 FQGTGA. CDR3 sequence reads: CASSETSGSFSEQYF. As DNA, the CDR3 is TGTGCCAGCAGCGAAACTAGCGGTAGTTTCAGCGAGCAGTACTTC.

The J gene is TRBJ1-5, the V gene TRBV5-1; possible D gene TRBD1, 5 bases. CDR3 length equals 15 residues. The germline V gene encodes CDR1 SGHRS and CDR2 YFSETQ. The V gene lost 0 bases and the J gene lost 4 bases, with 11 bases spanning the gap. The CDR3 DNA reads as TGCGCCAGCAGCTTGGGGGGGGGAGCGAATCAGCCCCAGCATTTT. It codes for CASSLGGGANQPQHF.

This chain uses TRBV20-1 with TRBJ2-5; D is unclear. Germline V gene data show CDR1 as DFQATT and CDR2 as SNEGSKA (reference sequence). Trimming removed 3 bases at V and 7 bases at J, with 12 bases between. The CDR3 runs to 12 residues. The CDR3 region has the DNA TGCAGTGCTAGTGGGTTTTCCGCGACCCAGTACTTC. It is translated as CSASGFSATQYF.

The gene calls are TRBV10-3 and TRBJ2-5, with 7 nucleotides matching TRBD1. Germline CDR1 reads ENHRY; CDR2 reads SYGVKD. After removal of 7 bases from V and 2 bases from J, the junction contained 4 bases not matched to a gene. CDR3 length equals 13 residues. The DNA of the CDR3 is TGTGCCATCACGAGGGACAGACAAGAGACCCAGTACTTC. Translation: CAITRDRQETQYF.

J is TRBJ1-1 and V is TRBV27, with D perhaps matching TRBD1 (5 bases). The germline V gene encodes CDR1 MNHEY and CDR2 SMNVEV (reference sequence). V gave up 3 bases and J gave up 5 bases, with 10 bases separating them. This CDR3 contains 13 residues. CDR3: CASSLTARTEAFF. The CDR3 coding sequence is TGTGCCAGCAGTTTGACAGCTAGGACTGAAGCTTTCTTT.

The genes are TRBV18 and TRBJ1-3; D is uncertain. Germline CDR1 KGHSH, CDR2 LQKENI. V lost 6 bases to trimming and J lost 0 bases, with 12 bases between them. This CDR3 has 15 residues. CDR3 DNA sequence: TGTGCCAGCTCTCCGGACCGAACCTCTGGAAACACCATATATTTT. Translated, it gives CASSPDRTSGNTIYF.

V usage is TRBV19 and J usage is TRBJ1-5; 9 nucleotides align to TRBD1. V shed 5 bases, J shed 2 bases, and the junction held 10 bases outside the gene matches. The CDR3 is 17 amino acids. Germline V lookup: CDR1 LNHDA, CDR2 SQIVND (reference sequence). CDR3 sequence (DNA): TGTGCCAGTAGTTACGGACAGGGGAGTTTGGGCAATCAGCCCCAGCATTTT. Amino acids: CASSYGQGSLGNQPQHF. Variable domain in full (rest from reference TRBV19 and TRBJ1-5): DGGITQSPKYLFRKEGQNVTLSCEQNLNHDAMYWYRQDPGQGLRLIYYSQIVNDFQKGDIAEGYSVSREKKESFPLTVTSAQKNPTAFYLCASSYGQGSLGNQPQHFGDGTRLSIL.

The sample holds a few counts of this clone. The rearrangement links TRBV19 to TRBJ1-6; the D is unclear. This CDR3 comprises 16 residues. Trimming stripped 6 bases from V and 7 bases from J, with 19 bases between. The germline gives CDR1 LNHDA, CDR2 SQIVND (reference sequence). The CDR3 protein is CASSPKEGFLNSPLHF. The CDR3 DNA is TGTGCCAGTAGCCCGAAGGAAGGATTCCTGAATTCACCCCTCCACTTT. Full variable domain (rest looked up from reference TRBV19 and TRBJ1-6): DGGITQSPKYLFRKEGQNVTLSCEQNLNHDAMYWYRQDPGQGLRLIYYSQIVNDFQKGDIAEGYSVSREKKESFPLTVTSAQKNPTAFYLCASSPKEGFLNSPLHFGNGTRLTVT.

This chain joins TRBV5-6 and TRBJ1-5; TRBD1 aligns across 7 bases. Germline CDR1 and CDR2: SGHDT and YYEEEE. Trimming cost V 1 base and J 4 bases; bases outside gene matches: 8. The CDR3 extends over 16 amino acids. CDR3 in amino acids: CASSLRRTGDNQPQHF. CDR3 nucleotides: TGTGCCAGCAGCTTGAGGCGGACAGGAGATAATCAGCCCCAGCATTTT.

This chain links TRBV5-6 with TRBJ2-3, with TRBD2 as a possible D gene (5 bases). The CDR3 consists of 13 residues. From germline, CDR1 is SGHDT and CDR2 YYEEEE. Trimming took 4 bases from V and 0 from J, leaving 6 bases between them. The CDR3 DNA reads TGTGCCAGCAGCCGGGGAAGCACAGATACGCAGTATTTT. Its protein product is CASSRGSTDTQYF. The whole variable domain, remainder taken from reference TRBV5-6 and TRBJ2-3, is DAGVTQSPTHLIKTRGQQVTLRCSPKSGHDTVSWYQQALGQGPQFIFQYYEEEERQRGNFPDRFSGHQFPNYSSELNVNALLLGDSALYLCASSRGSTDTQYFGPGTRLTVL.

The rearrangement uses TRBV10-3 and TRBJ2-7; D unresolved. The CDR3 is 13 amino acids. CDR1 is ENHRY and CDR2 is SYGVKD in the germline V gene. Between the trimmed V and J ends, which lost 2 bases and 6 bases, there was a span of 11 bases. The CDR3 bases are TGTGCCATCAGTGAGGAATTGGGTGGCGAGCAGTACTTC. It translates to CAISEELGGEQYF.

This clone has a single count. CDR3 in DNA: TGTGCCAGCAGAGCCGGGCCGAACACTGAAGCTTTCTTT. Encoded protein: CASRAGPNTEAFF. The chain joins TRBV12-3 or TRBV12-4 to TRBJ1-1; D is unclear. The germline V and J ends were trimmed by 6 bases and 1 base, with 9 bases remaining between them. There are 13 residues in the CDR3.

In DNA form, the CDR3 reads TGCGCCAGCAGGACCGGGACAGGAGTCACCGGGGAGCTGTTTTTT. Translating gives CASRTGTGVTGELFF. This chain connects TRBV5-1 to TRBJ2-2, with 8 bases aligning to TRBD1. Germline loops: CDR1 SGHRS, CDR2 YFSETQ. V shed 5 bases and J 4 bases; nucleotides not matched to a gene: 7. The CDR3 extends over 15 amino acids.